This T cell receptor beta chain was recovered during a study of T cells in Graves' hyperthyroidism and ophthalmopathy. V was cut by 6 bases and J by 10 bases, with 15 bases left in between. The length of the CDR3 is 11 residues. Germline V gene lookup returns CDR1 DFQATT and CDR2 SNEGSKA (reference sequence). Template material for amplifying TCR beta CDR3 regions consisted of RNA transcripts. The HTBI set primed first-round TCR CDR3 RT-PCR. TCRdb re-called the multiplex PCR reads with MiXCR, one entry per CDR3 protein. The data show 40,000 or so distinct CDR3 sequences, about 49% seen once. The table lists this clonotype with a count of one.

The sample was blood. The receptor's source is a woman aged 45-65 years with Graves' hyperthyroidism that later progressed to Graves' ophthalmopathy. This sequence joins TRBV20-1 and TRBJ1-2; D is uncertain. CDR3 nucleotides: TGCAGTGCCCGGGTAGCAAACGACTACACCTTC. Its translation: CSARVANDYTF.